The 25 T cell receptor beta chains presented below share a single source sample, sequenced in a study of cytomegalovirus exposure and HLA in healthy donors. The PCR was carried out with 60 Vbeta primers and 13 Jbeta primers. Using immunoSEQ multiplex PCR, the repertoire was profiled, and TCRdb retains in-frame clones only, with some absent. The sample gives 150,000 or so clones, around two thirds of which show up once; about 10% is in the top ten. Sequencing was carried out using PBMCs. These receptors all come from a man between 25 and 39 years old in good health and CMV-seropositive.

The chain uses TRBV2 and TRBJ2-5; a weak D match, TRBD1 (5 bases). V lost 10 bases to trimming and J lost 1 base, with 7 bases between them. Germline-derived CDR1 and CDR2 are SNHLY and FYNNEI. This CDR3 contains 11 residues. For the CDR3, the DNA is TGTGCCACGACAGTCCAAGAGACCCAGTACTTC. This sequence encodes CATTVQETQYF.

This clone was seen just once. The V and J genes are TRBV9 and TRBJ2-6, with TRBD1 matching over 8 bases. In germline, CDR1 is SGDLS, CDR2 YYNGEE. Trimming removed 3 bases from V and 1 base from J; junction bases left unmatched: 3. This CDR3 region has 16 residues. The CDR3 sequence is CASSAGQGSGANVLTF. As DNA, the CDR3 is TGTGCCAGCAGCGCCGGACAGGGATCTGGGGCCAACGTCCTGACTTTC.

This clone was observed a few times. This rearrangement joins TRBV6-5 to TRBJ2-7; 9 nucleotides align to TRBD1. CDR1 MNHEY and CDR2 SVGAGI come from the germline V gene. The CDR3 contains 15 residues. V dropped 6 bases and J dropped 7; count of bases not matched to a gene: 13. The DNA of the CDR3 is TGTGCCAGCAGGCCAACGACAGGGGGAGTCAGGGAGCAGTACTTC. Its protein is CASRPTTGGVREQYF.

V and J are TRBV19 and TRBJ2-1; TRBD2 aligns across 10 bases. CDR1 is LNHDA and CDR2 is SQIVND in the germline V gene (reference sequence). Trimming removed 6 bases from V and 9 bases from J; junction bases left unmatched: 5. The CDR3 loop spans 13 amino acids. The CDR3, as DNA: TGTGCCAGTAGAGCGGGAGGGCCAAGTGAGCAGTTCTTC. Translating it yields CASRAGGPSEQFF.

This clone showed up just a few times. The J gene is TRBJ2-7, the V gene TRBV27; D is ambiguous. The V end was cut by 3 bases, the J end by 5 bases, with 11 bases between. This CDR3 comprises 13 residues. Germline V gives CDR1 MNHEY, CDR2 SMNVEV (reference sequence). The CDR3 loop is CASSFTVTHEQYF. The CDR3 DNA follows: TGTGCCAGCAGTTTTACAGTAACCCACGAGCAGTACTTC.

The rearrangement links TRBV19 to TRBJ2-5, with D perhaps matching TRBD1 (5 bases). V lost 5 bases to trimming and J lost 2 bases, with 9 bases between them. In germline, CDR1 is LNHDA, CDR2 SQIVND (reference sequence). The CDR3 extends over 13 amino acids. CDR3 protein: CASSPTAQETQYF. CDR3 in DNA: TGTGCCAGTAGTCCGACAGCTCAAGAGACCCAGTACTTC.

This chain connects TRBV9 to TRBJ2-7; TRBD1 matches at 10 bases. Germline V gives CDR1 SGDLS, CDR2 YYNGEE. The CDR3 contains 14 residues. The J segment lost 5 bases and the V segment lost 4 bases, leaving 6 bases of the junction unmatched. As DNA, the CDR3 is TGTGCCAGCAGCATTCTGACAGGGGGCCACGAGCAGTACTTC. It encodes CASSILTGGHEQYF. Variable domain in full (rest from reference TRBV9 and TRBJ2-7): DSGVTQTPKHLITATGQRVTLRCSPRSGDLSVYWYQQSLDQGLQFLIQYYNGEERAKGNILERFSAQQFPDLHSELNLSSLELGDSALYFCASSILTGGHEQYFGPGTRLTVT.

This clone was counted a few times. This chain connects TRBV11-2 to TRBJ2-1; TRBD1 is a possible D gene (6 bases). V lost 5 bases and J 4 bases, leaving 24 bases between the germline ends. Germline V CDR1 and CDR2: SGHAT, FQNNGV. There are 18 residues in the CDR3. The CDR3 reads CASSPTRSPTGLYNEQFF. CDR3 nucleotide sequence: TGTGCCAGCAGCCCCACCAGGTCCCCCACAGGGCTGTACAATGAGCAGTTCTTC.

This chain uses TRBV6-6 with TRBJ2-7; 7 bases map to TRBD1. The CDR3 consists of 15 residues. The trim removed 0 bases at V and 5 bases at J, leaving 7 bases unmatched. Germline V gene lookup returns CDR1 MNHNY and CDR2 SVGAGI (reference sequence). The CDR3: CASSYSSAGGHEQYF. In DNA, the CDR3 is TGTGCCAGCAGTTACTCGTCAGCAGGGGGACACGAGCAGTACTTC.

The genes are TRBV15 and TRBJ2-3, with TRBD2 matching 12 bases. Germline CDR1 is LNHNV and CDR2 is YYDKDF (reference sequence). The trim removed 8 bases at V and 4 bases at J, leaving 10 bases unmatched. The CDR3 sequence is 16 residues long. The CDR3 sequence is CATQRLAGEWADTQYF. For the CDR3, the DNA is TGTGCCACCCAAAGACTAGCGGGAGAATGGGCAGATACGCAGTATTTT. Combining the CDR3 with reference TRBV15 and TRBJ2-3 gives the whole variable domain DAMVIQNPRYQVTQFGKPVTLSCSQTLNHNVMYWYQQKSSQAPKLLFHYYDKDFNNEADTPDNFQSRRPNTSFCFLDIRSPGLGDTAMYLCATQRLAGEWADTQYFGPGTRLTVL.

The V gene is TRBV7-9, the J gene TRBJ2-7; D not certain. The germline CDR1 and CDR2 sequences are SEHNR and FQNEAQ (reference sequence). Between the trimmed V and J ends, which lost 1 base and 5 bases, there was a span of 12 bases. The CDR3 runs 14 residues. CDR3 sequence: CASSLVGANDEQYF. The CDR3 coding sequence is TGTGCCAGCAGCTTAGTCGGAGCTAACGACGAGCAGTACTTC.

The chain is built from TRBV6-5 and TRBJ2-7; 7 nucleotides match TRBD1. The V gene's germline CDR1 is MNHEY and CDR2 SVGAGI. The J segment lost 5 bases and the V segment lost 2 bases, leaving 6 bases of the junction unmatched. This CDR3 is built from 14 residues. As DNA, the CDR3 is TGTGCCAGCAGTTACGCTAGACAGGGACACGAGCAGTACTTC. It yields the protein CASSYARQGHEQYF.

J is TRBJ1-2 and V is TRBV6-1, with D unclear. The ends were cut back, 5 bases at V and 5 bases at J, with 12 bases in the middle. Germline V gene data show CDR1 as MNHNS and CDR2 as SASEGT. The CDR3 contains 13 residues. CDR3 loop: CASSSNSKYGYTF. CDR3 in DNA: TGTGCCAGCAGTTCCAATTCCAAATATGGCTACACCTTC.

The rearrangement joins TRBV9 to TRBJ2-3, with 8 bases fitting TRBD2. The CDR3 has 14 amino acids. CDR1 is SGDLS, CDR2 YYNGEE, per germline. J lost 2 bases, V lost 4 bases, and 3 bases had no gene match. In DNA, the CDR3 is TGTGCCAGCAGCAACGGGAGGGCCACAGATACGCAGTATTTT. As protein: CASSNGRATDTQYF. The variable domain in full, completed from reference TRBV9 and TRBJ2-3, reads DSGVTQTPKHLITATGQRVTLRCSPRSGDLSVYWYQQSLDQGLQFLIQYYNGEERAKGNILERFSAQQFPDLHSELNLSSLELGDSALYFCASSNGRATDTQYFGPGTRLTVL.

The chain employs TRBV28 and TRBJ1-4, with D unclear. This CDR3 comprises 13 residues. CDR1 is MDHEN, CDR2 SYDVKM, per germline. Deletions cut 5 bases from V and 6 bases from J, with 10 bases between. This CDR3 reads CASSPSGYEKLFF. CDR3 bases: TGTGCCAGCAGTCCTTCAGGCTATGAAAAACTGTTTTTT.

This clone has a handful of counts. One end of the junction does not line up with germline, which may come from a read error. V gene TRBV10-3 combines with J gene TRBJ1-5, with D hard to call. The CDR3 contains 12 residues. Germline CDR1 is ENHRY and CDR2 is SYGVKD. CDR3 sequence (DNA): TGTGCCAGCAGTGACCCCAGTCGGCCCCAGCATTTT. It is translated as CASSDPSRPQHF.

The chain uses TRBV11-2 and TRBJ2-1; weak D call: TRBD1 (5 bases). This CDR3 is built from 14 residues. Germline V gives CDR1 SGHAT, CDR2 FQNNGV. The V end was cut by 3 bases, the J end by 7 bases, with 13 bases between. The CDR3 DNA reads TGTGCCAGCAGCTTGCAAGGGGCCCAAAATGAGCAGTTCTTC. Protein sequence: CASSLQGAQNEQFF. Looking up the rest from reference TRBV11-2 and TRBJ2-1 gives the full variable domain: EAGVAQSPRYKIIEKRQSVAFWCNPISGHATLYWYQQILGQGPKLLIQFQNNGVVDDSQLPKDRFSAERLKGVDSTLKIQPAKLEDSAVYLCASSLQGAQNEQFFGPGTRLTVL.

The rearrangement links TRBV7-9 to TRBJ1-2; the match to TRBD1 covers 12 bases. This CDR3 is built from 15 residues. Trimming took 5 bases from V and 4 from J; bases not matched to a gene: 5. In germline, CDR1 is SEHNR, CDR2 FQNEAQ (reference sequence). In nucleotides, the CDR3 is TGTGCCAGCAGCACTGGGACAGGGGGCGTCTATGGCTACACCTTC. Translated: CASSTGTGGVYGYTF.

This clone was counted a single time. The V and J genes are TRBV7-2 and TRBJ2-1; D unresolved. The CDR3 covers 14 residues. Germline assignment: CDR1 SGHTA and CDR2 FQGNSA. V gave up 5 bases and J gave up 2 bases, with 10 bases separating them. CDR3 nucleotide sequence: TGTGCCAGCAGCCCGAGTTCCACCTACAATGAGCAGTTCTTC. Its protein product is CASSPSSTYNEQFF.

V usage is TRBV4-2 and J usage is TRBJ2-3, with 12 bases aligning to TRBD2. The V segment lost 2 bases and the J segment 3 bases; nucleotides outside the gene matches: 3. Per the germline V gene, CDR1 is LGHNA and CDR2 is YNFKEQ. The CDR3 sequence is 16 residues long. This chain's CDR3 is CASSQSSGRATDTQYF. In DNA, the CDR3 is TGTGCCAGCAGCCAATCTAGCGGGAGGGCGACAGATACGCAGTATTTT.

The chain links TRBV7-6 to TRBJ2-1; D possibly corresponds to TRBD1 (5 bases). This CDR3 has 15 amino acids. V lost 5 bases and J lost 8, with 19 bases in between. Germline CDR1 is SGHVS and CDR2 is FNYEAQ. The CDR3 bases are TGTGCCAGCAGCCCAGTCGACCAGGGTGGTGATGAGCAGTTCTTC. The encoded protein is CASSPVDQGGDEQFF.

This clone came up once. Here the CDR3 reads CATSREQGVNEQYF. The CDR3 region has the DNA TGTGCCACCAGCAGAGAACAGGGGGTCAACGAGCAGTACTTC. The genes are TRBV15 and TRBJ2-7; TRBD1 matches 8 bases. With 0 bases clipped from V and 5 bases from J, the junction kept 3 bases outside the gene matches. From germline, CDR1 is LNHNV and CDR2 YYDKDF (reference sequence). There are 14 residues in the CDR3.

The J gene is TRBJ2-7, the V gene TRBV9, with D unresolved. The CDR3 is made up of 14 amino acids. Per germline, CDR1 SGDLS and CDR2 YYNGEE. Trimming stripped 4 bases from V and 3 bases from J, with 14 bases between. CDR3 protein: CASSPRGLGYEQYF. In nucleotides, the CDR3 is TGTGCCAGCAGCCCCCGTGGTCTCGGCTACGAGCAGTACTTC.

This chain connects TRBV18 to TRBJ2-1, with 10 bases aligning to TRBD2. Germline V CDR1 and CDR2: KGHSH, LQKENI. J was trimmed by 5 bases and V by 3 bases; bases with no gene match: 16. The CDR3 has 19 residues. The CDR3 reads CASSPPNPHSGRQHNEQFF. For the CDR3, the DNA is TGTGCCAGCTCACCCCCGAACCCTCATAGCGGGAGGCAGCACAATGAGCAGTTCTTC.

This clone came up once. The chain recombines TRBV27 with TRBJ2-2; 11 bases map to TRBD1. Germline lookup yields CDR1 MNHEY and CDR2 SMNVEV (reference sequence). This CDR3 has 15 amino acids. V shed 8 bases and J 4 bases; nucleotides not matched to a gene: 6. The CDR3 region is CASLGDRGTTGELFF. The CDR3 nucleotides read TGTGCCAGCCTCGGGGACAGGGGGACCACCGGGGAGCTGTTTTTT.